The entry that follows covers one T cell receptor (beta chain) sequence. The antigen is not known. All the patients suffered relapse after autologous stem cell transplantation, and brentuximab vedotin exposure differed. This CDR3 contains 13 residues. The germline V and J ends were trimmed by 2 bases and 2 bases, with 5 bases remaining between them. CDR1 is KGHSH and CDR2 is LQKENI in the germline V gene. This entry comes from a study of PD-1 blockade in classical Hodgkin lymphoma. Sequencing was performed with immunoSEQ multiplex PCR; in TCRdb, only in-frame clones are kept and a portion is missing. The sample shows approximately 12,000 clones, 80% to 95% of them seen only once. Study-level points and caveats: With CD4+ cells, TCR diversity rose significantly by C4D1, but not with CD8+ cells. Still unresolved is the cause of the repertoire differences, which may be disease activity or prior therapy. Patients who responded completely had about the same baseline diversity as newly diagnosed patients.

The TCR comes from a human donor with classical Hodgkin lymphoma. Sequenced here: peripheral blood mononuclear cells (PBMCs), sampled at baseline. This chain uses TRBV18 with TRBJ2-3; D gene uncertain. The CDR3 sequence is CASSPGLTDTQYF. CDR3 sequence (DNA): TGTGCCAGCTCACCAGGGCTCACAGATACGCAGTATTTT.